The 18 T cell receptor beta chains presented below share a single source sample, sequenced in a study of cytomegalovirus exposure and HLA in healthy donors. Both 60 Vbeta primers and 13 Jbeta primers went into the PCR. Here immunoSEQ multiplex PCR was the method, and the copy in TCRdb shows in-frame clones only, minus some. The sample yields some 180,000 clones, just under 80% seen once. Sequenced sample: PBMCs. These receptors were taken from a female donor in good health and CMV-seronegative.

The genes are TRBV5-1 and TRBJ1-3, with 7 bases fitting TRBD1. The ends lost 1 base at V and 7 bases at J; junction bases unmatched: 8. Germline CDR1 and CDR2: SGHRS and YFSETQ. The CDR3 covers 15 residues. The CDR3 sequence: CASSLPTGTGNTIYF. CDR3 nucleotide sequence: TGCGCCAGCAGCTTGCCGACAGGGACGGGCAACACCATATATTTT. Full variable domain (outside the CDR3, taken from reference TRBV5-1 and TRBJ1-3): KAGVTQTPRYLIKTRGQQVTLSCSPISGHRSVSWYQQTPGQGLQFLFEYFSETQRNKGNFPGRFSGRQFSNSRSEMNVSTLELGDSALYLCASSLPTGTGNTIYFGEGSWLTVV.

The rearrangement links TRBV2 to TRBJ2-4, with D tentatively TRBD2 (5 bases). The CDR3 totals 14 residues. The V and J ends lost 6 bases and 9 bases respectively, with 18 bases between them. The V gene's germline CDR1 is SNHLY and CDR2 FYNNEI. CDR3 nucleotides: TGTGCCAGCAGCAGATTCGGACTCCAAGGCATTCAGTACTTC. It encodes CASSRFGLQGIQYF.

The chain recombines TRBV6-5 with TRBJ1-2, with 8 bases identical to TRBD1. CDR1 is MNHEY and CDR2 is SVGAGI in the germline V gene. The V segment lost 6 bases and the J segment 4 bases; nucleotides outside the gene matches: 10. This CDR3 region has 15 residues. CDR3 DNA: TGTGCCAGCAGCCTTGGGACAGGAGCATTCTATGGCTACACCTTC. Protein: CASSLGTGAFYGYTF.

In its sample, this clone was seen once. This chain links TRBV5-1 with TRBJ1-3, with 9 bases identical to TRBD1. V was clipped by 7 bases and J by 2 bases; unmatched bases: 7. This CDR3 comprises 15 residues. Germline assignment: CDR1 SGHRS and CDR2 YFSETQ. The CDR3 DNA reads as TGCGCCAGCGGTACCGGGACAGGGACTGGAAACACCATATATTTT. Amino acid sequence: CASGTGTGTGNTIYF.

The chain uses TRBV30 and TRBJ1-2, with a tentative D call TRBD1 (5 bases). The CDR3 has 14 residues. Germline loops: CDR1 GTSNPN, CDR2 SVGIG (reference sequence). The germline V and J ends were trimmed by 2 bases and 0 bases, with 10 bases remaining between them. The CDR3 sequence: CAWSPNRPNYGYTF. Here the CDR3 DNA reads TGTGCCTGGAGTCCCAACAGGCCTAACTATGGCTACACCTTC. Together with reference TRBV30 and TRBJ1-2, the CDR3 gives the full variable domain: SQTIHQWPATLVQPVGSPLSLECTVEGTSNPNLYWYRQAAGRGLQLLFYSVGIGQISSEVPQNLSASRPQDRQFILSSKKLLLSDSGFYLCAWSPNRPNYGYTFGSGTRLTVV.

The chain joins TRBV5-1 to TRBJ2-7, with D possibly matching TRBD2 (6 bases). Germline assignment: CDR1 SGHRS and CDR2 YFSETQ. There are 11 residues in the CDR3. V gave up 4 bases and J gave up 4 bases, with 6 bases separating them. The CDR3 bases are TGCGCCAGCAGCGGGGGGTACGAGCAGTACTTC. It encodes CASSGGYEQYF. The full variable domain, in which reference TRBV5-1 and TRBJ2-7 provide the parts outside the CDR3, is KAGVTQTPRYLIKTRGQQVTLSCSPISGHRSVSWYQQTPGQGLQFLFEYFSETQRNKGNFPGRFSGRQFSNSRSEMNVSTLELGDSALYLCASSGGYEQYFGPGTRLTVT.

The chain links TRBV27 to TRBJ2-3; 8 bases fit TRBD1. This CDR3 is 15 amino acids long. Trimming at V came to 5 bases and at J to 2 bases, leaving 6 bases not matched to a gene. The germline CDR1 and CDR2 sequences are MNHEY and SMNVEV (reference sequence). CDR3 in amino acids: CASSPTGAHTDTQYF. The CDR3 nucleotides are TGTGCCAGCAGTCCGACAGGGGCACACACAGATACGCAGTATTTT.

The V call is TRBV11-3, the J call TRBJ2-3; 7 bases are a match to TRBD2. CDR3 length equals 15 residues. Germline V lookup: CDR1 SGHNT, CDR2 YENEEA. V was clipped by 1 base and J by 1 base; unmatched bases: 2. CDR3 region: CASSLGGRGTDTQYF. The CDR3 bases are TGTGCCAGCAGCTTAGGCGGGAGAGGCACAGATACGCAGTATTTT.

This sequence joins TRBV29-1 and TRBJ2-1; 7 positions match TRBD2. After removal of 6 bases from V and 2 bases from J, the junction contained 13 bases not matched to a gene. There are 16 residues in the CDR3. CDR1 and CDR2 from the germline V gene are SQVTM and ANQGSEA. The CDR3 loop is CSVPVRWGGTYNEQFF. The CDR3 coding sequence is TGCAGCGTACCCGTGAGGTGGGGGGGTACCTACAATGAGCAGTTCTTC.

The V call is TRBV19, the J call TRBJ2-1, with a weak D call TRBD2 (5 bases). The CDR3 length is 15 residues. Trimming removed 5 bases at V and 7 bases at J, with 18 bases between. Germline V lookup: CDR1 LNHDA, CDR2 SQIVND (reference sequence). The CDR3: CASSSLAHTTNEQFF. The CDR3 region has the DNA TGTGCCAGTAGTTCTCTAGCCCATACGACGAATGAGCAGTTCTTC.

The rearrangement uses TRBV7-2 and TRBJ1-5; TRBD1 matches at 8 bases. Trimming removed 5 bases from V and 4 bases from J; junction bases left unmatched: 4. Germline V CDR1 and CDR2: SGHTA, FQGNSA. The CDR3 sequence is 14 residues long. The CDR3 DNA reads TGTGCCAGCAGCCCAGGGGGCGGGAATCAGCCCCAGCATTTT. Translated: CASSPGGGNQPQHF.

The chain uses TRBV7-9 and TRBJ1-2; D is perhaps TRBD1 (5 bases). The CDR3 extends over 13 amino acids. Germline lookup yields CDR1 SEHNR and CDR2 FQNEAQ (reference sequence). With 5 bases removed from V and 2 bases from J, the gap between germline ends came to 9 bases. Here the CDR3 reads CASSKDTNYGYTF. As DNA, the CDR3 is TGTGCCAGCAGCAAGGACACCAACTATGGCTACACCTTC.

The chain combines TRBV27 with TRBJ2-1; 7 bases are shared with TRBD2. This CDR3 has 16 residues. The V gene end was trimmed by 4 bases and the J gene end by 10 bases; junction bases not matched to a gene: 16. Germline-derived CDR1 and CDR2 are MNHEY and SMNVEV (reference sequence). The CDR3 here is CASSSRLAAASKEQFF. The DNA for the CDR3 is TGTGCCAGCAGTTCCCGTCTAGCGGCGGCTAGCAAGGAGCAGTTCTTC.

The chain employs TRBV19 and TRBJ1-5; the match to TRBD1 covers 8 bases. The V and J ends lost 4 bases and 3 bases, in that order; junction bases with no gene match: 8. The CDR3 runs to 16 residues. The germline V gene has CDR1 LNHDA and CDR2 SQIVND (reference sequence). The CDR3 protein is CASSTSGGSVNQPQHF. CDR3 DNA sequence: TGTGCCAGTAGTACCTCAGGGGGCTCTGTCAATCAGCCCCAGCATTTT. Full variable domain (missing parts from reference TRBV19 and TRBJ1-5): DGGITQSPKYLFRKEGQNVTLSCEQNLNHDAMYWYRQDPGQGLRLIYYSQIVNDFQKGDIAEGYSVSREKKESFPLTVTSAQKNPTAFYLCASSTSGGSVNQPQHFGDGTRLSIL.

The chain employs TRBV5-5 and TRBJ1-2; TRBD1 matches 7 bases. Per the germline V gene, CDR1 is SGHKS and CDR2 is YYEKEE (reference sequence). This CDR3 spans 13 amino acids. V dropped 3 bases and J dropped 3; count of bases not matched to a gene: 2. CDR3 coding DNA: TGTGCCAGCAGCTCCGACAGGGACTATGGCTACACCTTC. It encodes CASSSDRDYGYTF.

For this clone: Given the absence of the conserved phenylalanine or tryptophan at the CDR3 end, a read error is likely. V and J are TRBV5-1 and TRBJ2-7; 14 bases match TRBD2. Germline loops: CDR1 SGHRS, CDR2 YFSETQ. The CDR3 consists of 16 residues. Trimming removed 4 bases from V and 1 base from J; junction bases left unmatched: 4. In nucleotides, the CDR3 is TGCGCCAGCAGCCCCGGACTAGCGGGAGGTTCCTACGAGCAGTACCTC. Translation: CASSPGLAGGSYEQYL.

By frequency in the sample, this clone is medium-sized. Here the CDR3 reads CASGSPGQSNQPQHF. The CDR3 nucleotides read TGTGCTAGTGGCTCTCCGGGACAGAGCAATCAGCCCCAGCATTTT. The rearrangement uses TRBV12-5 and TRBJ1-5; 7 nucleotides agree with TRBD1. V trimming: 6 bases; J trimming: 1 base; junction bases outside the gene matches: 6. CDR1 is LGHNT and CDR2 is FRNRAP in the germline V gene. This CDR3 region has 15 residues.

A few counts support this clone. J is TRBJ2-7 and V is TRBV5-1; TRBD2 aligns across 8 bases. Germline V gene lookup returns CDR1 SGHRS and CDR2 YFSETQ. The CDR3 spans 15 residues. J was trimmed by 2 bases and V by 0 bases; bases with no gene match: 4. In DNA, the CDR3 is TGCGCCAGCAGCTTGGCCGTTAGCGGGGCCTACGAGCAGTACTTC. Amino acid sequence: CASSLAVSGAYEQYF.